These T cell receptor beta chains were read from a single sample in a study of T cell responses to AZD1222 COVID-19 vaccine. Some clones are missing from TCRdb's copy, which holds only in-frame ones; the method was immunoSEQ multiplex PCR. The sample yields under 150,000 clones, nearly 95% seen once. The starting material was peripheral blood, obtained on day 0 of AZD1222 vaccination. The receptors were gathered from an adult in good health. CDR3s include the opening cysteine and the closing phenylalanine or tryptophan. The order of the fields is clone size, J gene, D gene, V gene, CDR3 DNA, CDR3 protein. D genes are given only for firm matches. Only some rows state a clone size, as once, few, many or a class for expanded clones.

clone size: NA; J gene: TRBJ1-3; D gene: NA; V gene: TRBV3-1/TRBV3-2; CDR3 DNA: TGTGCCAGCAGCCAAGGCGTGATCCCGGGAAACACCATATATTTT; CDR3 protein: CASSQGVIPGNTIYF
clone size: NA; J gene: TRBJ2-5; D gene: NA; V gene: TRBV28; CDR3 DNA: TGTGCCAGCAGCAGACAGACTCAAGAGACCCAGTACTTC; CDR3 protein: CASSRQTQETQYF
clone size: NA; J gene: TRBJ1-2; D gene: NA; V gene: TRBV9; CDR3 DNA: TGTGCCAGCAGCTCAGTACGGGGCTACACCTTC; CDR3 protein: CASSSVRGYTF
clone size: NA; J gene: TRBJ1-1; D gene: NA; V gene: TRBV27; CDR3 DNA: TGTGCCAGCAGTTTACGGGGAAGGAACACTGAAGCTTTCTTT; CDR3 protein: CASSLRGRNTEAFF
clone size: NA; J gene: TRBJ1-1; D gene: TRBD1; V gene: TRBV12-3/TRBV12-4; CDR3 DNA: TGTGCCAGCTCAGGGGGGAACACTGAAGCTTTCTTT; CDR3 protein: CASSGGNTEAFF
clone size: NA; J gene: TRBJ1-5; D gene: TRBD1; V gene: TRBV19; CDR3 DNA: TGTGCCAGTAGGGGACAGCAGAGAGATCAGCCCCAGCATTTT; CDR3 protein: CASRGQQRDQPQHF
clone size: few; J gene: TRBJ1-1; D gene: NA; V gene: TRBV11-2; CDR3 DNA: TGTGCCAGCAGCTTAGATATAACAGGGGAAGCTTTCTTT; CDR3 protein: CASSLDITGEAFF
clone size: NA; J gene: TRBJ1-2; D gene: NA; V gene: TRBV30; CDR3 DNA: TGTGCCTGGAGTCCTCTCTCTCCCATGACAGGTGGAATCTATGGCTACACCTTC; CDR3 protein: CAWSPLSPMTGGIYGYTF
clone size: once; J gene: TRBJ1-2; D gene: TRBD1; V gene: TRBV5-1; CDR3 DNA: TGCGCCAGCAGCTTGGAAGGGGGGGCCGGGACAGGATATGGCTACACCTTC; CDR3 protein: CASSLEGGAGTGYGYTF
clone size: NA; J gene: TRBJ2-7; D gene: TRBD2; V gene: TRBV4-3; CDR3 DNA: TGCGCCAGCAGCCAAGATCTGGGCGGGAGGGGTTCCTACGAGCAGTACTTC; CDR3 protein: CASSQDLGGRGSYEQYF
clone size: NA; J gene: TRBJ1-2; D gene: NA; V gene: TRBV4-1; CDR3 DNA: TGCGCCAGCAGCCAAGATCTTACAGGGAATGGCTACACCTTC; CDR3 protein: CASSQDLTGNGYTF
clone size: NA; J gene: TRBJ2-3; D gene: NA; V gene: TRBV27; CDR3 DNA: TGTGCCAGCAGTTTGTTTCGGGAAACAGATACGCAGTATTTT; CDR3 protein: CASSLFRETDTQYF
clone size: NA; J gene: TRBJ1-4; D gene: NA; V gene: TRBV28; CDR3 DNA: TGTGCCAGCAGTTCCAGGGACTTAAATGAAAAACTGTTTTTT; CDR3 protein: CASSSRDLNEKLFF
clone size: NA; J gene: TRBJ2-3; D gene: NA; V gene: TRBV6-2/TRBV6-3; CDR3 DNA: TGTGCCAGCAGTTACTCGGGCCGGGAGCCTACAGATACGCAGTATTTT; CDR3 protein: CASSYSGREPTDTQYF
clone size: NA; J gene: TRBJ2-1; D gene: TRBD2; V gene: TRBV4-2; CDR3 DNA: TGTGCCAGCAGCCAAAAACTAGCGGGGGGCCCCATTGAGCAGTTCTTC; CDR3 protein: CASSQKLAGGPIEQFF
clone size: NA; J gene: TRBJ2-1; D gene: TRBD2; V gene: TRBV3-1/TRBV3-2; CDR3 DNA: TGTGCCAGCAGCCAAGAACTAGCGGGATACTACAATGAGCAGTTCTTC; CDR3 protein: CASSQELAGYYNEQFF
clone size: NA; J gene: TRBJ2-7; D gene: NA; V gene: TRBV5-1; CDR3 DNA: TGCGCCAGCACCAACGAGGAATTTGAGCAGTACTTC; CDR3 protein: CASTNEEFEQYF
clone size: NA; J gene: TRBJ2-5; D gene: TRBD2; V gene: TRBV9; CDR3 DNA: TGTGCCAGCAGCGTGGGGACTAGCGGGAGTAGAGAGACCCAGTACTTC; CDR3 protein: CASSVGTSGSRETQYF
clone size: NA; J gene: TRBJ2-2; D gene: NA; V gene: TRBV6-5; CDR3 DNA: TGTGCCAGCAAGGGACCGCAAACGAACACCGGGGAGCTGTTTTTT; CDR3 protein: CASKGPQTNTGELFF
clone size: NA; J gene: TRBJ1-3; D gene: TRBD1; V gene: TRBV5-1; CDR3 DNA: TGCGCCAGCAGCCTGACAGGGGGCAGCTCTGGAAACACCATATATTTT; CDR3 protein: CASSLTGGSSGNTIYF
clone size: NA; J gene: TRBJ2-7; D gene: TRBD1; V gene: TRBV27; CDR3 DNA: TGTGCCAGCAGTTTGGTCACTTCGGGACAGGCCATCTACGAGCAGTACTTC; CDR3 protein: CASSLVTSGQAIYEQYF
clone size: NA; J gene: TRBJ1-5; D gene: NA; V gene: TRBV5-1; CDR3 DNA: TGCGCCAGCAGCCTGCTGGGGGATAGCAATCAGCCCCAGCATTTT; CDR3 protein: CASSLLGDSNQPQHF
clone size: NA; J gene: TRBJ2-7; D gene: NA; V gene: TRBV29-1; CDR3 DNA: TGCAGCGTTGAAGGTGGGCACGAGCAGTACTTC; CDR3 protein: CSVEGGHEQYF
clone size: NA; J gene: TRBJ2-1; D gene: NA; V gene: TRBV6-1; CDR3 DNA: TGTGCCAGCAGTGATGACAACGTGGGATACAATGAGCAGTTCTTC; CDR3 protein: CASSDDNVGYNEQFF
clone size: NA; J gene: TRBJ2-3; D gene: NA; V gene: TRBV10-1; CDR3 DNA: TGCGCCCTGAGTGGGCAGGGAGATACGCAGTATTTT; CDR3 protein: CALSGQGDTQYF
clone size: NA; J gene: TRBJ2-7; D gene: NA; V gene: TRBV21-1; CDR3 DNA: TGTGCCAGCAGCAAGGACCGGGACTCCTACGAGCAGTACTTC; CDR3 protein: CASSKDRDSYEQYF
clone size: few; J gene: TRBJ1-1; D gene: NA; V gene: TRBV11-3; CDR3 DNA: TGTGCCAGCAGTCGGGGTTTTGGCACTGAAGCTTTCTTT; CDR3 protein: CASSRGFGTEAFF
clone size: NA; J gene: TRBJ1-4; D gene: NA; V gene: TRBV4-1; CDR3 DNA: TGCGCCAGCAGCCAAGAAGGCCAGGTTAATGAAAAACTGTTTTTT; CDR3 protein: CASSQEGQVNEKLFF
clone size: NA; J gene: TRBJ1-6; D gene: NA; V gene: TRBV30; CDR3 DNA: TGTGCCTGGACTTTCGACCGGTATTCACCCCTCCACTTT; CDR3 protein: CAWTFDRYSPLHF
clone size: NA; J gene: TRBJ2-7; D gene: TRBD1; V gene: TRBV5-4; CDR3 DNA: TGTGCCAGCAGCTATTTTTCAGGGGGCCCGGGGTCGCGGGAGCAGTACTTC; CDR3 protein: CASSYFSGGPGSREQYF
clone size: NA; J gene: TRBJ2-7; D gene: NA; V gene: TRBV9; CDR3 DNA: TGTGCCAGCAGCGTAGGCGTCAGCATCGGAGGATACGAGCAGTACTTC; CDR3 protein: CASSVGVSIGGYEQYF
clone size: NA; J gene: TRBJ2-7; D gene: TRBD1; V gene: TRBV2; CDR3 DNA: TGTGCCAGCAATCCAGGGGGCTTTAGCTCCTACGAGCAGTACTTC; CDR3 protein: CASNPGGFSSYEQYF
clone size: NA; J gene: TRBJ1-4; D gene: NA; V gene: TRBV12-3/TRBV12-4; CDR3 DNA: TGTGCCAGCAGCGACAGTGAAAAACTGTTTTTT; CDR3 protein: CASSDSEKLFF
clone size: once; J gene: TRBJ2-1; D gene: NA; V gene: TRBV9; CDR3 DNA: TGTGCCAGCAGCGTCCGGGACTCATCCTACAATGAGCAGTTCTTC; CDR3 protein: CASSVRDSSYNEQFF
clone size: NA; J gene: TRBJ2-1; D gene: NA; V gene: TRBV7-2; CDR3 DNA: TGTGCCAGCAGCTTACGAGGGAGATTTTCCTACAATGAGCAGTTCTTC; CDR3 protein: CASSLRGRFSYNEQFF
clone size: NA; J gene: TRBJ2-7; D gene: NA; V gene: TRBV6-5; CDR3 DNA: TGTGCCAGCAGCGACCGGGACACCTCCTACGAGCAGTACTTC; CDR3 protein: CASSDRDTSYEQYF
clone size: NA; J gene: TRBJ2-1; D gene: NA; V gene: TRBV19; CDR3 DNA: TGTGCCAGTAGTATAGCCGGCGGGGGCTGGGACAATGAGCAGTTCTTC; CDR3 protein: CASSIAGGGWDNEQFF
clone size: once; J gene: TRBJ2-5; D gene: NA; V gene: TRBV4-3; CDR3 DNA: TGCGCCAGCAGCCAAGGGATATCATACCAAGAGACCCAGTACTTC; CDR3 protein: CASSQGISYQETQYF
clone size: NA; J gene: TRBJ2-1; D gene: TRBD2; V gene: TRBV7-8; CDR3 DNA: TGTGCCAGCAGCTTAGCGTGGGGGACTAGAAGAGGCAATGTTCTTGAGCAGTTCTTC; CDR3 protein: CASSLAWGTRRGNVLEQFF
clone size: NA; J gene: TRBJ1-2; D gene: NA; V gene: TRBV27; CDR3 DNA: TGTGCCAGCAGTTTCGGCCCGAACTATGGCTACACCTTC; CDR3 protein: CASSFGPNYGYTF
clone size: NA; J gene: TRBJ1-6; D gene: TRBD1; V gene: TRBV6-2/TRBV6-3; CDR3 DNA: TGTGCCAGCAGTTACTCGGAGGACAGGGCCGCTTCACCCCTCCACTTT; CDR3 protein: CASSYSEDRAASPLHF
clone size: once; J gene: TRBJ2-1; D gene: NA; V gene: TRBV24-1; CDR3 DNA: TGTGCCACCAGTGTGAGGGGGAGGGCCGACAATGAGCAGTTCTTC; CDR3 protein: CATSVRGRADNEQFF
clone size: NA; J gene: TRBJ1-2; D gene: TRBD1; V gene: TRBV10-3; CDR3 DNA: TGTGCCATCAGTAAAGGACAGGGGGCCTCGTATGGCTACACCTTC; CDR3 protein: CAISKGQGASYGYTF
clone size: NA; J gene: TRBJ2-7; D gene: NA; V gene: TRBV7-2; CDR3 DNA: TGTGCCAGCAGCTTAGCAGTCTCCTACGAGCAGTACTTC; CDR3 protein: CASSLAVSYEQYF
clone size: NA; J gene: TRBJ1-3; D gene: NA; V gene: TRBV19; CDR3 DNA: TGTGCCAGTAGATCTCGGGACTTAAGCTCTGGAAACACCATATATTTT; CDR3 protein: CASRSRDLSSGNTIYF